This T cell receptor (beta chain) was documented in a study of cytomegalovirus exposure and HLA in healthy donors. The CDR3 loop spans 19 amino acids. The V gene's germline CDR1 is MRHNA and CDR2 SNTAGT. J lost 4 bases, V lost 4 bases, and 15 bases had no gene match. The primer mix had 60 Vbeta and 13 Jbeta primers. Sequenced by immunoSEQ multiplex PCR; TCRdb stores in-frame clones only, minus some. The top ten clones hold around 5.8% of a sample with approximately 130,000 clones, approximately 8% of them seen once. Each donor was healthy, and each was a bone marrow donor. This receptor was obtained from a woman aged 35 to 49 in good health and CMV-seropositive. The gene calls are TRBV6-4 and TRBJ2-3; 12 nucleotides agree with TRBD2. The sequenced material came from PBMCs. CDR3 in amino acids: CASSARSSGLAGPSDTQYF. In DNA form, the CDR3 reads TGTGCCAGCAGTGCCCGCAGCTCGGGACTAGCGGGCCCATCAGATACGCAGTATTTT.